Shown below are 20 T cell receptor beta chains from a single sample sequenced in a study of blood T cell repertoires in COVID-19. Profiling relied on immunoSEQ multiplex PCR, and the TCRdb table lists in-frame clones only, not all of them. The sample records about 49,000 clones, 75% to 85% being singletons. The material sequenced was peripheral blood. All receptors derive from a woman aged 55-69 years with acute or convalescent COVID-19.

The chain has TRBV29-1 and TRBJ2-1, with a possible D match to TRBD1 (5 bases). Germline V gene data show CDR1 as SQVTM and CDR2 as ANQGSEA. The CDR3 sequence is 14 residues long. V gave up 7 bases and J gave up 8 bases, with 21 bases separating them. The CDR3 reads CSGGIPQGGDEQFF. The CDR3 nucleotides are TGCAGCGGGGGAATACCTCAGGGTGGGGATGAGCAGTTCTTC.

The CDR3 coding sequence is TGTGCCAGCAGCTTAGCGGGGACAGGGCCTGTCTCTAACTATGGCTACACCTTC. Translating gives CASSLAGTGPVSNYGYTF. J is TRBJ1-2 and V is TRBV7-8, with 9 bases aligning to TRBD1. Germline loops: CDR1 SGHVS, CDR2 FQNEAQ. CDR3 length: 18 amino acids. The J segment lost 0 bases and the V segment lost 0 bases, leaving 8 bases of the junction unmatched.

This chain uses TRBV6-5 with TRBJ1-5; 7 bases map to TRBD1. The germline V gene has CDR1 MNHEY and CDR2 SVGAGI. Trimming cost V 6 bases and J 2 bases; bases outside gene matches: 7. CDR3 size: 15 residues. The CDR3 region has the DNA TGTGCCAGCAGCGCTAGACAGGGTGGCAATCAGCCCCAGCATTTT. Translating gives CASSARQGGNQPQHF.

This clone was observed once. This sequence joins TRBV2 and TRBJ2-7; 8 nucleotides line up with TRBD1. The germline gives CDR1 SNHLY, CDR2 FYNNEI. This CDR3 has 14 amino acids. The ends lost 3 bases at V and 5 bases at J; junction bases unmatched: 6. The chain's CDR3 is CASSERTGTNEQYF. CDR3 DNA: TGTGCCAGCAGTGAGAGGACAGGGACGAACGAGCAGTACTTC.

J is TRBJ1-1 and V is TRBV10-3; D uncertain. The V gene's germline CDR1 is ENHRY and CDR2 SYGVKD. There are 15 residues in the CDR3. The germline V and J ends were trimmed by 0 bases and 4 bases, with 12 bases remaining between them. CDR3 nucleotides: TGTGCCATCAGTGAGTCAGCCGGCCGAGGCACTGAAGCTTTCTTT. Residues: CAISESAGRGTEAFF.

The CDR3 is CASTGRENQPQHF. CDR3 bases: TGTGCCAGCACGGGGAGAGAGAATCAGCCCCAGCATTTT. This rearrangement joins TRBV6-6 to TRBJ1-5, with D unclear. The V gene lost 7 bases and the J gene lost 4 bases, with 11 bases spanning the gap. CDR1 MNHNY and CDR2 SVGAGI come from the germline V gene (reference sequence). CDR3 length: 13 amino acids.

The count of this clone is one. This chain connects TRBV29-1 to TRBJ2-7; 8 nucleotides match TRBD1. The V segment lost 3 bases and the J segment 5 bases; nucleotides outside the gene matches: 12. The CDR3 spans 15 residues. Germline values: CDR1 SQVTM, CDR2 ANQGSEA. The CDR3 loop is CSVDLGGQGWDEQYF. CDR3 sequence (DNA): TGCAGCGTTGATTTAGGTGGACAGGGCTGGGACGAGCAGTACTTC.

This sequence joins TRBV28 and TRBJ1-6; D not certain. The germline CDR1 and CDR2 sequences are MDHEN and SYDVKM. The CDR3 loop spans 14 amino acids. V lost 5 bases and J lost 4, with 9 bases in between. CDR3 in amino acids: CASSPPGYNSPLHF. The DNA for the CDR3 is TGTGCCAGCAGTCCCCCGGGATATAATTCACCCCTCCACTTT.

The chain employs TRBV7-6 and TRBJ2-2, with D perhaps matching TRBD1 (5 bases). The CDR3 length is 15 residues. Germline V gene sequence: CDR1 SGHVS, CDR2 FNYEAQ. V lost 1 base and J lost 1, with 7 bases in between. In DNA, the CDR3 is TGTGCCAGCAGCTTAGACAGGTGGAACACCGGGGAGCTGTTTTTT. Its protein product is CASSLDRWNTGELFF.

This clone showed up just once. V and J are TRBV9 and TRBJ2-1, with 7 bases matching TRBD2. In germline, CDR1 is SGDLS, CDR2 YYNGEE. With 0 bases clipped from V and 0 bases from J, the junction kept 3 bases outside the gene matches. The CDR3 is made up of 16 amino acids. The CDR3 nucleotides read TGTGCCAGCAGCGTAGTTGGCGGGAGCTCCTACAATGAGCAGTTCTTC. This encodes CASSVVGGSSYNEQFF.

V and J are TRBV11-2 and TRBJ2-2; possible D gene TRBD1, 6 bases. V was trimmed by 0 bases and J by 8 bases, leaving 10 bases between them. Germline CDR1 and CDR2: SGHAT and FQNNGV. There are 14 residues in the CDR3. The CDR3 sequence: CASSLEQGAGELFF. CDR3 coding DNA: TGTGCCAGCAGCTTAGAACAGGGTGCAGGGGAGCTGTTTTTT.

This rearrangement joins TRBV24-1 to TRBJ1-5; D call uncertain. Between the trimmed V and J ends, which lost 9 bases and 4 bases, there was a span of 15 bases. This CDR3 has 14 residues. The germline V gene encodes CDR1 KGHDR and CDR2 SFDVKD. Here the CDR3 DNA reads TGTGCCACCGGAGTCATTTTTCCGAATCAGCCCCAGCATTTT. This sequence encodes CATGVIFPNQPQHF.

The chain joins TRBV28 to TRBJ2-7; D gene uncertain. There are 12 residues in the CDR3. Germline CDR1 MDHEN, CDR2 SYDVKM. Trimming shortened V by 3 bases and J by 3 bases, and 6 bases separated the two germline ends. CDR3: CASSLNFYEQYF. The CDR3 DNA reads TGTGCCAGCAGTTTGAACTTCTACGAGCAGTACTTC. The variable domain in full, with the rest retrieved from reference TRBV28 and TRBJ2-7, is DVKVTQSSRYLVKRTGEKVFLECVQDMDHENMFWYRQDPGLGLRLIYFSYDVKMKEKGDIPEGYSVSREKKERFSLILESASTNQTSMYLCASSLNFYEQYFGPGTRLTVT.

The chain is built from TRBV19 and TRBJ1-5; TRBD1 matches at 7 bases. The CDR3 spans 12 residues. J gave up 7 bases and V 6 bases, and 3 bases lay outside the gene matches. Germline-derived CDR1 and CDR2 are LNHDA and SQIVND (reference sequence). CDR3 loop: CASSHRGQPQHF. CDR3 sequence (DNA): TGTGCCAGTAGCCACAGGGGACAGCCCCAGCATTTT. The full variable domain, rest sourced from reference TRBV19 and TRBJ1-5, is DGGITQSPKYLFRKEGQNVTLSCEQNLNHDAMYWYRQDPGQGLRLIYYSQIVNDFQKGDIAEGYSVSREKKESFPLTVTSAQKNPTAFYLCASSHRGQPQHFGDGTRLSIL.

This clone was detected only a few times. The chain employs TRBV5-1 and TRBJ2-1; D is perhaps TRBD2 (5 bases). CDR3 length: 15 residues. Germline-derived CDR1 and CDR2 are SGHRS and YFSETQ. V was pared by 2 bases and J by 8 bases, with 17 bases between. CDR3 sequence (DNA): TGCGCCAGCAGCTTCGGACTTAAAAGGGAAGATGAGCAGTTCTTC. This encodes CASSFGLKREDEQFF.

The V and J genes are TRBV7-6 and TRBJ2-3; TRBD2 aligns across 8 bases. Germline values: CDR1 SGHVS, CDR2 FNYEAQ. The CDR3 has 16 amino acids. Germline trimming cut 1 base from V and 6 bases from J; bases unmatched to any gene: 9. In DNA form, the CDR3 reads TGTGCCAGCAGCTTAGGTCCAGCGGGGGTCCGGGATACGCAGTATTTT. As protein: CASSLGPAGVRDTQYF.

CDR3 in amino acids: CASQYRDTGELFF. The DNA for the CDR3 is TGTGCCAGCCAATATCGGGACACCGGGGAGCTGTTTTTT. The chain links TRBV28 to TRBJ2-2; D is undetermined. Germline V gene lookup returns CDR1 MDHEN and CDR2 SYDVKM. V dropped 8 bases and J dropped 3 bases, with 10 bases sitting between them. This CDR3 contains 13 residues.

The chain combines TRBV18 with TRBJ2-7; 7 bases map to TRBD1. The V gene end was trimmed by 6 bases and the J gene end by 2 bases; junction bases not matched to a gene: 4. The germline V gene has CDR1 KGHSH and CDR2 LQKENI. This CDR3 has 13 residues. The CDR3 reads CASSRDRTYEQYF. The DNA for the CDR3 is TGTGCCAGCTCCCGGGACAGAACCTACGAGCAGTACTTC.

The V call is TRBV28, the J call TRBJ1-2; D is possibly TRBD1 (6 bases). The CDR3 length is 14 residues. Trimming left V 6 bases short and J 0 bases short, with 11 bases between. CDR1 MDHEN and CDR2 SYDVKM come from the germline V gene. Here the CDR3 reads CASSSTGANYGYTF. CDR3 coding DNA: TGTGCCAGCAGCTCGACAGGAGCTAACTATGGCTACACCTTC.

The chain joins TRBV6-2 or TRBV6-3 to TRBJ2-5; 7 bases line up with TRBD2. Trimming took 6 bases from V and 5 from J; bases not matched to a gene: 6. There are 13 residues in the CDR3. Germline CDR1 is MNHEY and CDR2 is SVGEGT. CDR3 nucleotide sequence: TGTGCCAGCAGCAGACTAGCTGCTGAGACCCAGTACTTC. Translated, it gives CASSRLAAETQYF.